These 29 T cell receptor beta chains were all obtained from the same sample, sequenced in a study of shared clonotypes between healthy human individuals. The table came from immunoSEQ multiplex PCR; TCRdb's copy has only in-frame clones and leaves some out. The table records 1.5 million to 2.5 million clones, just under 95% of them present only once. CD45RO-negative CD8 cells positively selected for CCR7 made up the naive population, which excluded terminally differentiated effector memory CD45RA+ cells. Sequenced input: naive CD8+ T cells sorted from blood. These TCRs come from a man between 18 and 29 years old in good health.

Only a few counts were recorded for this clone. The chain recombines TRBV9 with TRBJ1-6; 7 bases map to TRBD1. Unmatched junction bases numbered 9, after V lost 0 bases and J lost 12 bases. Germline values: CDR1 SGDLS, CDR2 YYNGEE. The CDR3 runs 15 residues. The CDR3: CASSVAGGEVEPLHF. In nucleotides, the CDR3 is TGTGCCAGCAGCGTAGCAGGGGGAGAAGTTGAACCCCTCCACTTT.

The chain uses TRBV27 and TRBJ2-7; perhaps TRBD1 as D (6 bases). The CDR3 has 14 amino acids. Trimming pared 2 bases from V and 2 bases from J, leaving 10 bases between. Germline assignment: CDR1 MNHEY and CDR2 SMNVEV (reference sequence). CDR3 amino acids: CASSLGQRPYEQYF. The CDR3 DNA sequence: TGTGCCAGCAGTTTAGGACAGAGACCCTACGAGCAGTACTTC.

Here the CDR3 DNA reads TGTGCCAGCAGTTACTCTAGCGGGGGGCCTTTCAATGAGCAGTTCTTC. It encodes CASSYSSGGPFNEQFF. The chain employs TRBV6-5 and TRBJ2-1, with 10 bases that match TRBD2. This CDR3 region has 16 residues. V shed 0 bases, J shed 6 bases, and the junction held 5 bases outside the gene matches. CDR1 MNHEY and CDR2 SVGAGI come from the germline V gene.

As concerns this clone: At the DNA level, this CDR3 is encoded by other sequences in the same sample as well. V and J are TRBV19 and TRBJ1-2; D is unclear. V shed 1 base and J shed 4 bases, with 7 bases lying between them. Germline assignment: CDR1 LNHDA and CDR2 SQIVND (reference sequence). This CDR3 has 13 residues. The CDR3 nucleotides read TGTGCCAGTAGTATAGGTACTGGCTATGGCTACACCTTC. Translation gives CASSIGTGYGYTF.

This chain links TRBV2 with TRBJ2-7; tentative D call: TRBD2 (5 bases). The germline gives CDR1 SNHLY, CDR2 FYNNEI. The V and J ends lost 1 base and 3 bases respectively, with 13 bases between them. CDR3 size: 15 residues. The CDR3 here is CASSEVFEGDYEQYF. DNA for the CDR3: TGTGCCAGCAGTGAAGTTTTTGAGGGAGACTACGAGCAGTACTTC.

The V call is TRBV29-1, the J call TRBJ1-2; 7 bases are shared with TRBD1. The V segment lost 3 bases and the J segment 4 bases; nucleotides outside the gene matches: 8. Germline V gene sequence: CDR1 SQVTM, CDR2 ANQGSEA. The CDR3 contains 14 residues. The CDR3 bases are TGCAGCGTTGAGGTACAGACAGGGAGCTATGGCTACACCTTC. Its protein product is CSVEVQTGSYGYTF.

This chain joins TRBV6-5 and TRBJ2-2; D unresolved. Germline-derived CDR1 and CDR2 are MNHEY and SVGAGI. With 5 bases removed from V and 1 base from J, the gap between germline ends came to 2 bases. There are 12 residues in the CDR3. Here the CDR3 reads CASSKNTGELFF. CDR3 bases: TGTGCCAGCAGTAAGAACACCGGGGAGCTGTTTTTT.

The chain recombines TRBV4-1 with TRBJ2-3; either TRBD1 or TRBD2 may fit D (5 bases each). Germline assignment: CDR1 MGHRA and CDR2 YSYEKL. V shed 2 bases and J shed 3 bases, with 9 bases lying between them. The CDR3 is 14 amino acids. CDR3 loop: CASSQTGATDTQYF. The CDR3 bases are TGCGCCAGCAGCCAAACCGGGGCTACAGATACGCAGTATTTT.

The V call is TRBV7-2, the J call TRBJ2-5; TRBD2 matches at 7 bases. From germline, CDR1 is SGHTA and CDR2 FQGNSA. J lost 4 bases, V lost 1 base, and 6 bases had no gene match. CDR3 size: 15 residues. The CDR3 spells CASSLDLAARETQYF. CDR3 nucleotide sequence: TGTGCCAGCAGCTTAGACCTAGCGGCAAGAGAGACCCAGTACTTC. Combining the CDR3 with reference TRBV7-2 and TRBJ2-5 gives the whole variable domain GAGVSQSPSNKVTEKGKDVELRCDPISGHTALYWYRQSLGQGLEFLIYFQGNSAPDKSGLPSDRFSAERTGGSVSTLTIQRTQQEDSAVYLCASSLDLAARETQYFGPGTRLLVL.

The rearrangement uses TRBV27 and TRBJ2-7; 8 positions match TRBD1. With 7 bases clipped from V and 4 bases from J, the junction kept 15 bases outside the gene matches. The CDR3 is made up of 16 amino acids. Germline V gives CDR1 MNHEY, CDR2 SMNVEV (reference sequence). The CDR3 region has the DNA TGTGCCAGCACCCCCTCTGCGGGACAGGAGTCTTACGAGCAGTACTTC. Its protein is CASTPSAGQESYEQYF.

The V call is TRBV5-6, the J call TRBJ2-5; TRBD1 matches at 9 bases. The germline gives CDR1 SGHDT, CDR2 YYEEEE. The V segment lost 4 bases and the J segment 5 bases; nucleotides outside the gene matches: 12. This CDR3 is 16 amino acids long. The CDR3 here is CASSEGTGILQETQYF. As DNA, the CDR3 is TGTGCCAGCAGCGAGGGGACAGGGATTCTCCAGGAGACCCAGTACTTC.

The CDR3 DNA sequence: TGTGCCAGTAGTACCCTAGGACAGTCCTACGAGCAGTACTTC. Translating it yields CASSTLGQSYEQYF. The rearrangement uses TRBV19 and TRBJ2-7; TRBD1 is a possible D gene (6 bases). V was shortened by 4 bases and J by 1 base, with 11 bases between the two germline ends. The germline gives CDR1 LNHDA, CDR2 SQIVND (reference sequence). The CDR3 loop spans 14 amino acids.

This chain joins TRBV11-2 and TRBJ2-3; 10 bases fit TRBD2. Trimming cost V 0 bases and J 4 bases; bases outside gene matches: 10. Germline assignment: CDR1 SGHAT and CDR2 FQNNGV. The CDR3 runs to 18 residues. CDR3 DNA: TGTGCCAGCAGCTTAGATCTGGTAGCGGGGGGTTCGGCAGATACGCAGTATTTT. Encoded protein: CASSLDLVAGGSADTQYF.

The rearrangement uses TRBV6-1 and TRBJ2-7; TRBD1 agrees at 9 bases. The CDR3 runs 15 residues. V dropped 3 bases and J dropped 9; count of bases not matched to a gene: 12. CDR1 and CDR2 from the germline V gene are MNHNS and SASEGT. The CDR3 loop reads CASSDEGQGVMAQYF. CDR3 DNA sequence: TGTGCCAGCAGTGACGAGGGACAGGGAGTTATGGCGCAGTACTTC.

Points on this clone: The junction departs from germline at one end; a sequencing error may be responsible. CDR3 loop: CASSQDPGQGTYEQYF. The CDR3 DNA sequence: TGCGCCAGCAGCCAAGACCCGGGACAGGGTACCTATGAGCAGTACTTC. The chain links TRBV4-1 to TRBJ2-7; 9 nucleotides line up with TRBD1. Looked up from germline, CDR1 is MGHRA and CDR2 is YSYEKL. The CDR3 runs 16 residues.

V usage is TRBV30 and J usage is TRBJ1-2; no clear D gene. Trimming removed 0 bases at V and 7 bases at J, with 18 bases between. Germline V CDR1 and CDR2: GTSNPN, SVGIG (reference sequence). This CDR3 has 15 amino acids. For the CDR3, the DNA is TGTGCCTGGAGTGTCTCTGATCCCGGGTTGGGTGGCTACACCTTC. This gives the protein CAWSVSDPGLGGYTF.

The gene calls are TRBV6-5 and TRBJ2-1; D uncertain. Trimming left V 0 bases short and J 10 bases short, with 10 bases between. This CDR3 has 13 amino acids. Germline CDR1 and CDR2: MNHEY and SVGAGI. As DNA, the CDR3 is TGTGCCAGCAGTTACTCGATCTCCCAAGAGCAGTTCTTC. This encodes CASSYSISQEQFF.

V and J are TRBV28 and TRBJ2-1, with TRBD2 as a possible D gene (5 bases). Germline values: CDR1 MDHEN, CDR2 SYDVKM. The CDR3 spans 15 residues. V shed 2 bases and J shed 2 bases, with 10 bases lying between them. The chain's CDR3 is CASSLKWGAYNEQFF. CDR3 DNA sequence: TGTGCCAGCAGTTTAAAGTGGGGAGCCTACAATGAGCAGTTCTTC.

V is TRBV4-3 and J is TRBJ1-3; TRBD1 matches at 8 bases. The V gene end was trimmed by 0 bases and the J gene end by 4 bases; junction bases not matched to a gene: 8. The CDR3 spans 17 residues. Germline lookup yields CDR1 LGHNA and CDR2 YSLEER. DNA for the CDR3: TGCGCCAGCAGCCAAGAGACAGGGGATGAATGGGGAAACACCATATATTTT. It yields the protein CASSQETGDEWGNTIYF.

This chain uses TRBV4-3 with TRBJ2-7; the D gene is possibly TRBD1 (6 bases). The V end lost 1 base, the J end lost 5 bases, and 15 bases lay between the germline ends. There are 15 residues in the CDR3. Germline V gene lookup returns CDR1 LGHNA and CDR2 YSLEER. The CDR3, as DNA: TGCGCCAGCAGCCAAGTCCAGGGGTCTTCCCACGAGCAGTACTTC. It is translated as CASSQVQGSSHEQYF.

This clone was seen once. This sequence joins TRBV4-2 and TRBJ2-2, with 13 bases fitting TRBD2. Germline V gene data show CDR1 as LGHNA and CDR2 as YNFKEQ. J gave up 6 bases and V 4 bases, and 5 bases lay outside the gene matches. The CDR3 is 16 residues long. CDR3 coding DNA: TGTGCCAGCAGCCCGGGACTAGCGGGGTCCCCCGGGGAGCTGTTTTTT. Its translation is CASSPGLAGSPGELFF.

The rearrangement uses TRBV11-2 and TRBJ2-7; D gene unclear. Trimming took off 7 bases at V and 2 bases at J, with 18 bases between the two ends. The CDR3 has 15 residues. From germline, CDR1 is SGHAT and CDR2 FQNNGV. CDR3: CASTSVVDRTYEQYF. The DNA of the CDR3 is TGTGCCAGCACCTCCGTAGTAGATAGAACCTACGAGCAGTACTTC.

This clone was seen a single time. The chain employs TRBV7-2 and TRBJ2-3; D is uncertain. CDR1 is SGHTA, CDR2 FQGNSA, per germline. Trimming cost V 0 bases and J 6 bases, with 16 bases left between them. The CDR3 is 16 amino acids. CDR3 protein: CASSLAGVGIGDTQYF. The CDR3 nucleotides read TGTGCCAGCAGCTTAGCGGGTGTGGGGATTGGGGATACGCAGTATTTT.

This chain links TRBV4-1 with TRBJ2-7; possibly TRBD2 for D (7 bases). Germline V gene sequence: CDR1 MGHRA, CDR2 YSYEKL. V shed 1 base and J shed 4 bases, with 17 bases lying between them. The length of the CDR3 is 16 residues. The chain's CDR3 is CASSQGLNGGLYEQYF. CDR3 bases: TGCGCCAGCAGCCAAGGCTTAAACGGGGGGCTATACGAGCAGTACTTC.

V gene TRBV19 combines with J gene TRBJ1-1; possible D gene TRBD1, 5 bases. CDR3 length: 15 amino acids. The V end was cut by 3 bases, the J end by 4 bases, with 15 bases between. The germline CDR1 and CDR2 sequences are LNHDA and SQIVND (reference sequence). CDR3 DNA: TGTGCCAGTAGTATCCTATCAGGGCCGGGCACTGAAGCTTTCTTT. It is translated as CASSILSGPGTEAFF.

This clone occurred once. V and J are TRBV6-6 and TRBJ2-1, with D perhaps matching TRBD1 (5 bases). This CDR3 is 15 amino acids long. V lost 6 bases and J lost 0, with 12 bases in between. Per germline, CDR1 MNHNY and CDR2 SVGAGI (reference sequence). CDR3 in DNA: TGTGCCAGCAGCCCGGACACCCCCTCCTACAATGAGCAGTTCTTC. This gives the protein CASSPDTPSYNEQFF.

This clone showed up just a few times. The sample contains more than one DNA sequence encoding this CDR3. This sequence joins TRBV13 and TRBJ1-6; TRBD1 is a possible D gene (6 bases). Germline V gene sequence: CDR1 PRHDT, CDR2 FYEKMQ (reference sequence). V lost 3 bases to trimming and J lost 7 bases, with 10 bases between them. The CDR3 sequence is 14 residues long. The CDR3 nucleotides read TGTGCCAGCAGCTTTGGTCAGGGGAATTCACCCCTCCACTTT. Encoded protein: CASSFGQGNSPLHF.

The V gene is TRBV7-2, the J gene TRBJ1-2; TRBD1 agrees at 7 bases. Unmatched junction bases numbered 4, after V lost 5 bases and J lost 4 bases. Germline-derived CDR1 and CDR2 are SGHTA and FQGNSA. The CDR3 contains 13 residues. The DNA for the CDR3 is TGTGCCAGCAGCCGGACAGGCAGCTATGGCTACACCTTC. It yields the protein CASSRTGSYGYTF.

This chain connects TRBV7-9 to TRBJ1-2; D remains ambiguous. The CDR3 runs 14 residues. V was cut by 6 bases and J by 2 bases, with 13 bases left in between. Germline V gives CDR1 SEHNR, CDR2 FQNEAQ (reference sequence). This chain's CDR3 is CASSGGNVNYGYTF. CDR3 sequence (DNA): TGTGCCAGCAGTGGAGGAAATGTAAACTATGGCTACACCTTC.